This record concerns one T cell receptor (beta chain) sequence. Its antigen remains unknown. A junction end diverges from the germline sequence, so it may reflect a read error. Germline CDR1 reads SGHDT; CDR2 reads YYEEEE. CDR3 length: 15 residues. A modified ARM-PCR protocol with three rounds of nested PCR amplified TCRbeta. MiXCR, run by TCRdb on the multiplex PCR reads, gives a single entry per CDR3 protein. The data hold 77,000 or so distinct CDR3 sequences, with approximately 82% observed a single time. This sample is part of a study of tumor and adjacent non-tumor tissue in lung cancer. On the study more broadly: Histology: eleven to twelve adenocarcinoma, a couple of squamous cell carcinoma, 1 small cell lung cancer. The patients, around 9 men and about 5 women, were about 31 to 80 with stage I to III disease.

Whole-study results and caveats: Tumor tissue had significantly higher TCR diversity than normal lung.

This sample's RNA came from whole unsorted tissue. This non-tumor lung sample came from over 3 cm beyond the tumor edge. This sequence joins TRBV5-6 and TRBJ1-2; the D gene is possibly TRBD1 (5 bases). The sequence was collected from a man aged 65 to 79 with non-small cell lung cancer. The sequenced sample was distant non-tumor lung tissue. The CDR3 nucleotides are TGTGCCATCAGCAGAATTGACAGAGCTAACTATGGTTACACCTTC. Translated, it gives CAISRIDRANYGYTF.